This TCR beta chain was profiled in a study of cytomegalovirus exposure and HLA in healthy donors. This clone came up a few times. V was clipped by 1 base and J by 1 base, with 8 bases between them. The CDR3 is 15 amino acids. CDR1 and CDR2 (germline): MNHEY, SMNVEV (reference sequence). This PCR relied on a set of 60 Vbeta primers and 13 Jbeta primers. Data came from immunoSEQ multiplex PCR; TCRdb stores just in-frame clones and leaves some out. The table lists approximately 150,000 clones, around 77% of them singletons. The chain couples TRBV27 to TRBJ1-5; D is possibly TRBD1 (5 bases). The clonotype comes from a woman aged 55-69 years in good health and CMV-seronegative. The sequencing sample was made of PBMCs. DNA of the CDR3: TGTGCCAGCAGTTTATGGGGGGGAAGCAATCAGCCCCAGCATTTT. Protein: CASSLWGGSNQPQHF.